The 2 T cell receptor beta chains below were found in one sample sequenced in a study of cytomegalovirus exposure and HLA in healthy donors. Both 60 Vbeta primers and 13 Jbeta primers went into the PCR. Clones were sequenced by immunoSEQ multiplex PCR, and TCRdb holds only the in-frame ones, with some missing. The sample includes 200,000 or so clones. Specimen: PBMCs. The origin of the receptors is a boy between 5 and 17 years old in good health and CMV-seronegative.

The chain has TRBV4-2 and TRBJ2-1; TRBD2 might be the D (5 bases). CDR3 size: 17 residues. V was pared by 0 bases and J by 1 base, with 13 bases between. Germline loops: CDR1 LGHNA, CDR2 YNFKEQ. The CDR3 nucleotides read TGTGCCAGCAGCCAAGAGGGGAACGGGGATTCCTACAATGAGCAGTTCTTC. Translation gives CASSQEGNGDSYNEQFF.

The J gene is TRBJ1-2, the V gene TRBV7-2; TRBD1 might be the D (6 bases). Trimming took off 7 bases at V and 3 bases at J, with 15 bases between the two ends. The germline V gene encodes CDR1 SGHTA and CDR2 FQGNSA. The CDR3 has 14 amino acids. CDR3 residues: CASTIEGGYYGYTF. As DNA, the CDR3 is TGTGCCAGCACAATAGAGGGGGGGTACTATGGCTACACCTTC.